This T cell receptor (beta chain) was recovered during a study of cytomegalovirus exposure and HLA in healthy donors. The V gene's germline CDR1 is SQVTM and CDR2 ANQGSEA. V dropped 4 bases and J dropped 1 base, with 8 bases sitting between them. The CDR3 is 12 residues long. Amplification used 60 Vbeta primers and 13 Jbeta primers. TCRdb's copy holds only in-frame clones and misses some; the assay was immunoSEQ multiplex PCR. This sample has some 28,000 clones; less than 70% occur once, and the top ten carry approximately 43%. Sequenced: PBMCs. The receptor was derived from a male donor in good health and CMV-seropositive. J is TRBJ2-7 and V is TRBV29-1; TRBD2 is a possible D gene (5 bases). The CDR3 loop reads CSVGGQSYEQYF. The CDR3 DNA sequence: TGCAGCGTTGGCGGGCAGTCCTACGAGCAGTACTTC.